Each of the 17 T cell receptor beta chains below was sequenced from the same sample in a study of blood T cell repertoires in COVID-19. Sequenced by immunoSEQ multiplex PCR; TCRdb stores in-frame clones only, minus some. The table shows under 500,000 clones, with about 90% occurring only once. The sample consisted of PBMCs or T cells enriched from blood (not recorded which). The receptors were gathered from a woman between 18 and 30 years old with acute COVID-19.

The chain joins TRBV2 to TRBJ1-1; 7 bases match TRBD1. Germline V CDR1 and CDR2: SNHLY, FYNNEI. The CDR3 length is 12 residues. Trimming cost V 6 bases and J 10 bases; bases outside gene matches: 8. The CDR3 region has the DNA TGTGCCAGCAGCTCGGAGGGGGCCGGAGCTTTCTTT. Translated: CASSSEGAGAFF.

This clone was seen a handful of times. CDR3 sequence (DNA): TGTGCCATCAGCGAACAGGGGGGGGGCACAGATACGCAGTATTTT. It specifies CAISEQGGGTDTQYF. This chain connects TRBV10-3 to TRBJ2-3, with TRBD1 as a possible D gene (8 bases). Germline values: CDR1 ENHRY, CDR2 SYGVKD. The CDR3 runs to 15 residues. The V gene lost 6 bases and the J gene lost 1 base, with 14 bases spanning the gap.

The V gene is TRBV11-3, the J gene TRBJ1-1; D uncertain. Germline CDR1 and CDR2: SGHNT and YENEEA. V was clipped by 5 bases and J by 5 bases, with 12 bases between them. The CDR3 is made up of 13 amino acids. The CDR3 sequence is CASSPGSSTEAFF. CDR3 coding DNA: TGTGCCAGCAGCCCGGGATCCTCTACTGAAGCTTTCTTT.

The chain carries TRBV28 and TRBJ1-2; TRBD1 matches at 7 bases. V was pared by 5 bases and J by 7 bases, with 4 bases of the junction left unmatched. The CDR3 is 12 residues long. Looked up from germline, CDR1 is MDHEN and CDR2 is SYDVKM. This CDR3 is CASSTTGFGYTF. The CDR3 DNA follows: TGTGCCAGCAGTACGACAGGGTTTGGCTACACCTTC.

The chain recombines TRBV10-3 with TRBJ2-1; TRBD2 agrees at 14 bases. This CDR3 contains 15 residues. V was clipped by 3 bases and J by 9 bases; unmatched bases: 4. Germline CDR1 reads ENHRY; CDR2 reads SYGVKD. CDR3 sequence reads: CAISEGTSGSGEQFF. CDR3 DNA sequence: TGTGCCATCAGTGAAGGGACTAGCGGGAGTGGTGAGCAGTTCTTC.

The chain couples TRBV5-1 to TRBJ1-5; D is possibly TRBD1 (6 bases). The germline CDR1 and CDR2 sequences are SGHRS and YFSETQ. The CDR3 sequence is 15 residues long. Trimming cost V 1 base and J 3 bases, with 11 bases left between them. The CDR3: CASSLNGQPNQPQHF. In nucleotides, the CDR3 is TGCGCCAGCAGCTTGAACGGACAGCCCAATCAGCCCCAGCATTTT.

The rearrangement uses TRBV5-1 and TRBJ2-7, with D possibly matching TRBD1 (5 bases). Deletions cut 0 bases from V and 4 bases from J, with 11 bases between. CDR3 size: 14 residues. Germline assignment: CDR1 SGHRS and CDR2 YFSETQ. CDR3 in DNA: TGCGCCAGCAGCTTGGCAGGGTATGGGTACGAGCAGTACTTC. Its protein is CASSLAGYGYEQYF.

The chain uses TRBV5-5 and TRBJ1-5; the D gene is possibly TRBD1 (6 bases). The V end was cut by 4 bases, the J end by 0 bases, with 11 bases between. The germline CDR1 and CDR2 sequences are SGHKS and YYEKEE (reference sequence). This CDR3 comprises 15 residues. CDR3 in amino acids: CASSTDSLSNQPQHF. Here the CDR3 DNA reads TGTGCCAGCAGCACGGACAGTCTTAGCAATCAGCCCCAGCATTTT.

The chain employs TRBV19 and TRBJ2-7; D may be TRBD1 (5 bases). V was shortened by 0 bases and J by 4 bases, with 16 bases between the two germline ends. This CDR3 has 16 amino acids. The germline CDR1 and CDR2 sequences are LNHDA and SQIVND (reference sequence). CDR3 protein: CASSIDKDKRIYEQYF. The CDR3 region has the DNA TGTGCCAGTAGTATAGACAAGGACAAACGGATTTACGAGCAGTACTTC.

The rearrangement uses TRBV12-3 or TRBV12-4 and TRBJ1-2, with D possibly being TRBD1 (6 bases). The CDR3 is made up of 12 amino acids. Trimming left V 2 bases short and J 7 bases short, with 8 bases between. This chain's CDR3 is CASSLRGSGYTF. The CDR3 nucleotides read TGTGCCAGCAGTTTAAGGGGGAGTGGCTACACCTTC.

The rearrangement joins TRBV7-9 to TRBJ2-7; D not certain. The CDR3 runs 14 residues. V lost 2 bases and J lost 6, with 14 bases in between. The germline V gene encodes CDR1 SEHNR and CDR2 FQNEAQ (reference sequence). Here the CDR3 DNA reads TGTGCCAGCAGCTTATTAGCTGATGTAGGCGAGCAGTACTTC. It specifies CASSLLADVGEQYF. The full variable domain, rest sourced from reference TRBV7-9 and TRBJ2-7, is DTGVSQNPRHKITKRGQNVTFRCDPISEHNRLYWYRQTLGQGPEFLTYFQNEAQLEKSRLLSDRFSAERPKGSFSTLEIQRTEQGDSAMYLCASSLLADVGEQYFGPGTRLTVT.

The V gene is TRBV3-1 (or the pseudogene TRBV3-2), the J gene TRBJ1-5, with TRBD1 matching 11 bases. CDR3 length: 16 amino acids. After removal of 6 bases from V and 6 bases from J, the junction contained 10 bases not matched to a gene. The V gene's germline CDR1 is LGHDT and CDR2 YNNKEL (reference sequence). The CDR3, as DNA: TGTGCCAGCAGGCGGACAGGGGGCGGCCGCGGTCAGCCCCAGCATTTT. Protein product: CASRRTGGGRGQPQHF.

This clone was seen just once. This chain links TRBV5-1 with TRBJ2-2, with a weak D call TRBD2 (5 bases). Germline CDR1 SGHRS, CDR2 YFSETQ. The V end lost 4 bases, the J end lost 0 bases, and 19 bases lay between the germline ends. CDR3 size: 18 residues. CDR3 nucleotide sequence: TGCGCCAGCAGCCCCTTCCCACGGAGCGGAGCGAACACCGGGGAGCTGTTTTTT. Translating it yields CASSPFPRSGANTGELFF.

This rearrangement joins TRBV6-1 to TRBJ1-2; D is uncertain. V was cut by 3 bases and J by 7 bases, with 12 bases left in between. The CDR3 is 13 amino acids. CDR1 is MNHNS and CDR2 is SASEGT in the germline V gene. The DNA of the CDR3 is TGTGCCAGCAGTGACGGACTGCTTCCTGGCTACACCTTC. This encodes CASSDGLLPGYTF.

CDR3 region: CASSQLPGGRNTEAFF. The CDR3 DNA is TGTGCCAGCAGCCAACTACCAGGGGGCCGGAACACTGAAGCTTTCTTT. The V call is TRBV3-1 (or the pseudogene TRBV3-2), the J call TRBJ1-1; 8 bases line up with TRBD1. The germline V gene encodes CDR1 LGHDT and CDR2 YNNKEL (reference sequence). There are 16 residues in the CDR3. V gave up 2 bases and J gave up 1 base; unmatched junction bases: 6.

The chain couples TRBV29-1 to TRBJ1-2; 12 nucleotides match TRBD1. Trimming took 0 bases from V and 4 from J; bases not matched to a gene: 9. CDR3 length: 17 amino acids. Germline CDR1 SQVTM, CDR2 ANQGSEA. CDR3 nucleotide sequence: TGCAGCGTTGAAGATCGACGGGACAGGGGGCATAGCTATGGCTACACCTTC. Amino acid sequence: CSVEDRRDRGHSYGYTF.

This chain joins TRBV29-1 and TRBJ2-7, with TRBD1 matching over 7 bases. The germline gives CDR1 SQVTM, CDR2 ANQGSEA. The V segment lost 0 bases and the J segment 1 base; nucleotides outside the gene matches: 0. The CDR3 consists of 13 residues. Written as DNA, the CDR3 is TGCAGCGTTGAAGAGGGACAGTCCTACGAGCAGTACTTC. Its protein product is CSVEEGQSYEQYF.